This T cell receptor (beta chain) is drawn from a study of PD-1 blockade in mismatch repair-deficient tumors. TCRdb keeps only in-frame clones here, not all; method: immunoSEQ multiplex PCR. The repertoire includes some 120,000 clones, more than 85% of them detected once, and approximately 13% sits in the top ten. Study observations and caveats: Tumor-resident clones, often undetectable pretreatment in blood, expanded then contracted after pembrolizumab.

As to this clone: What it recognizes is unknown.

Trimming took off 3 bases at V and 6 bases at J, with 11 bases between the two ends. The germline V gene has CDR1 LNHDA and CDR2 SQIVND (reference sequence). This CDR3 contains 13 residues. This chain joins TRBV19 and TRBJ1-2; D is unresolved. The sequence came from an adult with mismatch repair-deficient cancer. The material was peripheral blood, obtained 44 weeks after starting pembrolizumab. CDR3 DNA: TGTGCCAGTAGTATCGGCAGCTCCAATGGCTACACCTTC. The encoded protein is CASSIGSSNGYTF.